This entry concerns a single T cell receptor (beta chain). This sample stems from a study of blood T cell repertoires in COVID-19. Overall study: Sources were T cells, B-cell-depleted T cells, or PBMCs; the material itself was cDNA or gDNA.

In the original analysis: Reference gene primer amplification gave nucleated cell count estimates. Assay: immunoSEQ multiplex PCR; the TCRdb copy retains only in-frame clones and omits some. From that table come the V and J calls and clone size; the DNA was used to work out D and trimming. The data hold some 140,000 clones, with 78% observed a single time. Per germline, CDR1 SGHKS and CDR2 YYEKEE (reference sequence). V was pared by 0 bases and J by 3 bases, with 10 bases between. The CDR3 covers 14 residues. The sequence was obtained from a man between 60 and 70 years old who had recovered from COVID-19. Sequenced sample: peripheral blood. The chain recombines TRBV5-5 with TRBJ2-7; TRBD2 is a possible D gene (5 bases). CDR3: CASSLDPGYYEQYF. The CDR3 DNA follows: TGTGCCAGCAGCTTGGATCCGGGGTACTACGAGCAGTACTTC.